This T cell receptor beta chain comes out of a study of read filtering for tumor transcriptome and immune sequencing (dated by TCRdb to 2018 to 2020). Regarding the complete study: Of the patients in the cohort, more than 16 were male and roughly 13 were female, and their mean age was about 72 years, with a range of about 40 to 85. Using the same bone marrow samples, the study compared TCR repertoires obtained by targeted immune repertoire sequencing with those obtained by bulk whole-transcriptome sequencing. Under revised international staging, roughly 8 patients fell into R-ISS I, 15 or so into R-ISS II and about 7 into R-ISS III. After DNase treatment, whole-transcriptome libraries were prepared with the TruSeq RNA Access Library Prep Kit. One of the main goals was to work out a read-filtering strategy for immune repertoire data, in particular whether clonotypes backed by only a single read should be removed. Per sample, about 4.05 to 10.27 million TCR-region mapped reads were obtained with IR-seq, compared with only roughly 85 to 1,300 with RNA-seq. Results the study describes overall, beyond this receptor: Compared with RNA-seq, IR-seq captured clonotypes at much higher depth and more reliably, and a smaller IR-seq throughput was enough to identify most shared clonotypes. The sorted CD138-negative fraction was composed of a mixed bone marrow immune population rather than of purified T cells. In IR-seq, single-read clonotypes were roughly 82% of clonotypes but 3% to 4.5% of total reads; in RNA-seq they were roughly 73% of clonotypes and about 40% of reads. Removing single-read clonotypes increased the correlation between IR-seq and RNA-seq shared clonotype proportions.

TCR libraries were built from approximately 0.4 ug RNA with the Immunoverse kit, using molecular barcoded adaptors covering alpha/delta and beta/gamma chains. TCR library preparation used the same RNA that was used for transcriptome sequencing. An Illumina HiSeq 4000 with 2 x 150 cycles was used to sequence the TCR libraries. The published analysis was carried out like this. MiXCR aligned TCR reads to human V, D, J and C references and assembled the aligned reads into CDR3 clonotypes, with quality filtering and error correction included. Clonotype counts and gene usage diversity were analyzed with the tcR package in R. Raw mapping reads were checked after the RNA-seq reads had been mapped by STAR aligner version 2.5.3a onto the human GRCh37 genome. To test how sequencing depth affects detected clonotypes, IR-seq fastq files were randomly downsampled with Seqtk 1.3. TCRdb reprocessing: public reads trimmed at Q25 with fastp, clones called with MiXCR, in-frame beta chains kept. Each entry merges the rows of one CDR3 protein and shows their most common DNA and genes. TCRdb, rather than the study authors, made the V and J calls. This sample lists roughly 130,000 distinct CDR3 sequences; roughly 13% were detected once. The top ten hold approximately 11% of the sample.

About this clonotype itself: Its antigen is not yet known. Within one base of it there is no much larger clone, and no base qualities were kept.

The CDR3 holds 16 amino acids from the cysteine to the phenylalanine. Just the 48-base CDR3 DNA is kept, in frame starting at base 1. CDR1 and CDR2 are drawn from the germline V gene (reference sequence): LNHDA, SQIVND. V is cut by 7 bases and J by 0 bases, and the space between the germline ends is 15 bases. Bone marrow was sampled from every patient at the time of active disease. Ficoll-Hypaque density gradient centrifugation was used to isolate bone marrow mononuclear cells. CD138-negative cells were obtained by negative selection after labeling with CD138 magnetic microbeads on a MACS separator, removing myeloma plasma cells. Purity of the isolated cells was checked by flow cytometry on an Attune NxT using CD138 antibodies. Total RNA was extracted with TRIzol reagent and quantified with a NanoDrop spectrophotometer. For each patient, the CD138-negative bone marrow sample underwent paired RNA-seq and IR-seq.

The sample taken for sequencing was a population of CD138-negative cells sorted from bone marrow. This specimen's cell subset or site label, per the study, means: bone marrow mononuclear cells depleted of CD138+ plasma/myeloma cells by negative magnetic selection. The chain is encoded by TRBV19 joined to TRBJ2-2; TRBD1 could be the D gene, as 6 bases match. The source of this sequence is a donor at least 40 years old with multiple myeloma. The base sequence is TGTGCCAGTAACCCCCGGGACATCGCGAACACCGGGGAGCTGTTTTTT. It codes for CASNPRDIANTGELFF.